The present entry profiles one T cell receptor (beta chain) with its context. The data were taken from a study of OX40 agonist ivuxolimab in advanced cancers. Method: immunoSEQ multiplex PCR; TCRdb's copy keeps in-frame clones and lacks some. The repertoire includes about 95,000 clones, about 85% of them detected once, and about 4.1% sits in the top ten. The CDR3 totals 18 residues. The germline V gene encodes CDR1 SGHVS and CDR2 FQNEAQ. Losses at the gene ends were 5 bases for V and 8 bases for J; bases not matched to a gene: 17. The sample consisted of CD4+ or CD8+ T cells sorted from blood, taken in a trial of the OX40 agonist ivuxolimab. This sequence originates from an adult with an advanced solid tumor such as melanoma, head and neck, liver or kidney cancer. The chain has TRBV7-8 and TRBJ2-3; 12 bases map to TRBD1. The CDR3 reads CASSPAPGGDRGRGTQYF. CDR3 sequence (DNA): TGTGCCAGCAGCCCTGCACCGGGTGGGGACAGGGGGCGCGGTACGCAGTATTTT.